A selection of T cell receptor beta chains follows, all from one sample in a study of OX40 agonist ivuxolimab in advanced cancers. Generated by immunoSEQ multiplex PCR, the TCRdb table keeps only in-frame clones and is missing some. This repertoire shows some 20,000 clones, about 80% found once; its top ten account for less than 55%. The specimen comprised CD4+ or CD8+ T cells sorted from blood, sampled in a trial of the OX40 agonist ivuxolimab. The receptors originated from an adult with an advanced solid tumor such as melanoma, head and neck, liver or kidney cancer. The CDR3 runs from the conserved cysteine through the conserved F or W. Fields, in order: clone size, D gene, V gene, J gene, CDR3 protein, CDR3 DNA. The D gene is left open where the match is weak. Size tells how often a clone was seen (once, few, many) or the class of an expanded clone, and some rows leave it out.

abundance: NA
d_gene: NA
v_gene: TRBV7-2
j_gene: TRBJ2-7
CDR3aa: CASSLPSIEQYF
CDR3nt: TGTGCCAGCAGTTTGCCATCAATCGAGCAGTACTTC

abundance: medium-sized
d_gene: TRBD2
v_gene: TRBV15
j_gene: TRBJ2-2
CDR3aa: CATSREGVAGSGELFF
CDR3nt: TGTGCCACCAGCAGAGAGGGAGTAGCGGGATCCGGGGAGCTGTTTTTT

abundance: few
d_gene: NA
v_gene: TRBV28
j_gene: TRBJ1-1
CDR3aa: CASRSRGGGTEAFF
CDR3nt: TGTGCCAGCAGGTCGCGAGGGGGGGGTACTGAAGCTTTCTTT

abundance: NA
d_gene: TRBD1
v_gene: TRBV6-1
j_gene: TRBJ1-1
CDR3aa: CASRKGQSNTEAFF
CDR3nt: TGTGCCAGCCGAAAGGGACAGTCGAACACTGAAGCTTTCTTT

abundance: NA
d_gene: NA
v_gene: TRBV7-2
j_gene: TRBJ2-3
CDR3aa: CASSSRGGGPSTDTQYF
CDR3nt: TGTGCCAGCAGCTCGCGGGGCGGGGGCCCTAGCACAGATACGCAGTATTTT

abundance: NA
d_gene: TRBD1
v_gene: TRBV5-1
j_gene: TRBJ2-2
CDR3aa: CASSFGTVNTGELFF
CDR3nt: TGCGCCAGCAGTTTCGGGACAGTAAACACCGGGGAGCTGTTTTTT

abundance: once
d_gene: TRBD1
v_gene: TRBV5-5
j_gene: TRBJ1-5
CDR3aa: CASSLTEDREFNQPQHF
CDR3nt: TGTGCCAGCAGCTTGACTGAGGACAGGGAATTCAATCAGCCCCAGCATTTT

abundance: NA
d_gene: TRBD2
v_gene: TRBV27
j_gene: TRBJ2-5
CDR3aa: CASSPGTSGGQETQYF
CDR3nt: TGTGCCAGCAGTCCAGGGACTAGCGGGGGACAAGAGACCCAGTACTTC

abundance: NA
d_gene: NA
v_gene: TRBV4-3
j_gene: TRBJ2-1
CDR3aa: CASSQDTSGTLQQGNNEQFF
CDR3nt: TGCGCCAGCAGCCAAGATACGTCCGGGACGCTCCAACAAGGTAACAATGAGCAGTTCTTC

abundance: NA
d_gene: NA
v_gene: TRBV6-4
j_gene: TRBJ1-2
CDR3aa: CASSACGYTF
CDR3nt: TGTGCCAGCAGTGCCTGTGGCTACACCTTC

abundance: NA
d_gene: TRBD1
v_gene: TRBV5-5
j_gene: TRBJ1-2
CDR3aa: CASRHRGGSGYGYTF
CDR3nt: TGTGCCAGCAGACACAGGGGCGGGAGCGGCTATGGCTACACCTTC

abundance: few
d_gene: NA
v_gene: TRBV7-9
j_gene: TRBJ2-7
CDR3aa: CAIDSGANSYEQYF
CDR3nt: TGTGCCATCGACTCGGGGGCCAACTCCTACGAGCAGTACTTC

abundance: medium-sized
d_gene: TRBD1
v_gene: TRBV4-2
j_gene: TRBJ1-2
CDR3aa: CASSDGASGTGGAFDGYTF
CDR3nt: TGTGCCAGCAGCGACGGTGCATCAGGGACAGGGGGCGCCTTTGATGGCTACACCTTC

abundance: NA
d_gene: TRBD2
v_gene: TRBV28
j_gene: TRBJ2-1
CDR3aa: CASSPKTSGRRNEQFF
CDR3nt: TGTGCCAGCAGTCCCAAGACTAGCGGGAGACGCAATGAGCAGTTCTTC

abundance: NA
d_gene: TRBD2
v_gene: TRBV27
j_gene: TRBJ2-1
CDR3aa: CASSLPRRGGLRDNEQFF
CDR3nt: TGTGCCAGCAGTTTACCTAGGCGGGGGGGTCTTCGGGACAATGAGCAGTTCTTC

abundance: NA
d_gene: NA
v_gene: TRBV19
j_gene: TRBJ1-3
CDR3aa: CASSIHGNENTIYF
CDR3nt: TGTGCCAGTAGTATTCATGGGAATGAAAACACCATATATTTT

abundance: NA
d_gene: NA
v_gene: TRBV4-2
j_gene: TRBJ2-1
CDR3aa: CASSQSETVEQFF
CDR3nt: TGTGCCAGCAGCCAGAGTGAGACAGTCGAGCAGTTCTTC

abundance: NA
d_gene: TRBD2
v_gene: TRBV9
j_gene: TRBJ2-1
CDR3aa: CASSGTGTPRGLNEQFF
CDR3nt: TGTGCCAGCAGCGGAACCGGGACCCCGCGGGGGTTGAATGAGCAGTTCTTC

abundance: once
d_gene: NA
v_gene: TRBV5-5
j_gene: TRBJ2-1
CDR3aa: CASSVGPHVDEQFF
CDR3nt: TGTGCCAGCAGCGTGGGACCCCACGTCGATGAGCAGTTCTTC

abundance: few
d_gene: NA
v_gene: TRBV9
j_gene: TRBJ2-2
CDR3aa: CASSPPTGELFF
CDR3nt: TGTGCCAGCAGCCCCCCGACCGGGGAGCTGTTTTTT

abundance: NA
d_gene: NA
v_gene: TRBV7-9
j_gene: TRBJ1-1
CDR3aa: CASSPPNMNTEAFF
CDR3nt: TGTGCCAGCAGCCCCCCGAATATGAACACTGAAGCTTTCTTT

abundance: NA
d_gene: TRBD1
v_gene: TRBV27
j_gene: TRBJ1-2
CDR3aa: CASSPRGQGAHGYTF
CDR3nt: TGTGCCAGCAGTCCTAGGGGACAGGGGGCGCATGGCTACACCTTC

abundance: few
d_gene: NA
v_gene: TRBV4-3
j_gene: TRBJ2-3
CDR3aa: CASSQGWDADTQYF
CDR3nt: TGCGCCAGCAGCCAAGGGTGGGATGCAGATACGCAGTATTTT

abundance: few
d_gene: NA
v_gene: TRBV6-5
j_gene: TRBJ2-1
CDR3aa: CASSYDSSYNEQFF
CDR3nt: TGTGCCAGCAGTTATGACAGCTCCTACAATGAGCAGTTCTTC

abundance: NA
d_gene: NA
v_gene: TRBV5-1
j_gene: TRBJ2-7
CDR3aa: CASSPEGGTYEQYF
CDR3nt: TGCGCCAGCAGCCCAGAAGGCGGAACCTACGAGCAGTACTTC

abundance: NA
d_gene: TRBD2
v_gene: TRBV27
j_gene: TRBJ2-1
CDR3aa: CASRLGAGGSYNEQFF
CDR3nt: TGTGCCAGCAGACTAGGGGCGGGAGGCTCCTACAATGAGCAGTTCTTC

abundance: NA
d_gene: NA
v_gene: TRBV6-7
j_gene: TRBJ1-1
CDR3aa: CASSEQGNTEAFF
CDR3nt: TGTGCCAGCAGTGAACAGGGGAACACTGAAGCTTTCTTT

abundance: few
d_gene: NA
v_gene: TRBV4-3
j_gene: TRBJ1-2
CDR3aa: CASSQDKASGDGYTF
CDR3nt: TGCGCCAGCAGCCAAGATAAGGCCAGCGGGGATGGCTACACCTTC

abundance: once
d_gene: TRBD2
v_gene: TRBV4-2
j_gene: TRBJ2-1
CDR3aa: CASSQRGASGGADEQFF
CDR3nt: TGTGCCAGCAGCCAAAGGGGAGCTAGCGGGGGGGCCGATGAGCAGTTCTTC

abundance: NA
d_gene: NA
v_gene: TRBV7-9
j_gene: TRBJ2-7
CDR3aa: CASSFSGLNGYEQYF
CDR3nt: TGTGCCAGCAGCTTTTCGGGGCTGAATGGTTACGAGCAGTACTTC

abundance: few
d_gene: TRBD1
v_gene: TRBV9
j_gene: TRBJ1-2
CDR3aa: CASSVDVTGANYGYTF
CDR3nt: TGTGCCAGCAGCGTAGATGTAACAGGGGCCAACTATGGCTACACCTTC

abundance: NA
d_gene: TRBD1
v_gene: TRBV6-6
j_gene: TRBJ1-2
CDR3aa: CASSTYGQGRSYGYTF
CDR3nt: TGTGCCAGCAGCACCTACGGACAGGGAAGGTCCTATGGCTACACCTTC

abundance: NA
d_gene: NA
v_gene: TRBV15
j_gene: TRBJ2-1
CDR3aa: CATSRDVESEQFF
CDR3nt: TGTGCCACCAGCAGAGATGTCGAGAGCGAGCAGTTCTTC

abundance: NA
d_gene: NA
v_gene: TRBV5-6
j_gene: TRBJ2-5
CDR3aa: CASSPNLSGTQYF
CDR3nt: TGTGCCAGCAGCCCGAACCTCTCGGGGACCCAGTACTTC

abundance: NA
d_gene: NA
v_gene: TRBV25-1
j_gene: TRBJ2-6
CDR3aa: CASSADRATSGANVLTF
CDR3nt: TGTGCCAGCAGTGCGGACAGAGCGACCTCTGGGGCCAACGTCCTGACTTTC

abundance: once
d_gene: TRBD2
v_gene: TRBV5-5
j_gene: TRBJ2-3
CDR3aa: CASSPWRGAPPDTQYF
CDR3nt: TGTGCCAGCAGCCCCTGGCGGGGGGCCCCCCCAGATACGCAGTATTTT

abundance: few
d_gene: TRBD2
v_gene: TRBV5-6
j_gene: TRBJ2-3
CDR3aa: CASSLPSALLAGTDTQYF
CDR3nt: TGTGCCAGCAGCTTACCTTCTGCCCTTCTAGCGGGTACAGATACGCAGTATTTT

abundance: once
d_gene: TRBD1
v_gene: TRBV6-6
j_gene: TRBJ2-2
CDR3aa: CAIGDRANTGELFF
CDR3nt: TGTGCCATCGGGGACAGGGCGAACACCGGGGAGCTGTTTTTT

abundance: NA
d_gene: TRBD1
v_gene: TRBV9
j_gene: TRBJ2-1
CDR3aa: CASSVETRGLRNEQFF
CDR3nt: TGTGCCAGCAGCGTAGAAACCAGGGGGCTGAGGAATGAGCAGTTCTTC

abundance: few
d_gene: NA
v_gene: TRBV29-1
j_gene: TRBJ2-2
CDR3aa: CSVYGGARPGELFF
CDR3nt: TGCAGCGTTTATGGCGGGGCTCGCCCCGGGGAGCTGTTTTTT

abundance: NA
d_gene: TRBD2
v_gene: TRBV2
j_gene: TRBJ2-3
CDR3aa: CASSEWLAGSTDTQYF
CDR3nt: TGTGCCAGCAGTGAATGGCTAGCGGGGAGCACAGATACGCAGTATTTT

abundance: NA
d_gene: TRBD2
v_gene: TRBV7-9
j_gene: TRBJ2-1
CDR3aa: CASSFAGLLAEQFF
CDR3nt: TGTGCCAGCAGCTTTGCGGGGCTACTAGCGGAGCAGTTCTTC

abundance: NA
d_gene: NA
v_gene: TRBV29-1
j_gene: TRBJ1-1
CDR3aa: CSVDGGGNTEAFF
CDR3nt: TGCAGCGTTGATGGAGGGGGGAACACTGAAGCTTTCTTT

abundance: NA
d_gene: NA
v_gene: TRBV9
j_gene: TRBJ2-2
CDR3aa: CASRGLGGKNTGELFF
CDR3nt: TGTGCCAGCAGGGGCCTAGGGGGAAAGAACACCGGGGAGCTGTTTTTT

abundance: few
d_gene: NA
v_gene: TRBV11-2
j_gene: TRBJ2-2
CDR3aa: CASSLFRTGELFF
CDR3nt: TGTGCCAGCAGCTTGTTTAGAACCGGGGAGCTGTTTTTT

abundance: once
d_gene: TRBD2
v_gene: TRBV10-1
j_gene: TRBJ2-7
CDR3aa: CASSRLAGSYEQYF
CDR3nt: TGCGCCAGCAGTAGACTAGCGGGATCCTACGAGCAGTACTTC

abundance: NA
d_gene: TRBD1
v_gene: TRBV7-2
j_gene: TRBJ2-7
CDR3aa: CASSRGQGAAYEQYF
CDR3nt: TGTGCCAGCAGCCGAGGACAGGGGGCCGCCTACGAGCAGTACTTC

abundance: NA
d_gene: TRBD2
v_gene: TRBV4-2
j_gene: TRBJ2-3
CDR3aa: CASSQVLAGGTDTQYF
CDR3nt: TGTGCCAGCAGCCAAGTCCTAGCGGGGGGTACAGATACGCAGTATTTT

abundance: NA
d_gene: NA
v_gene: TRBV7-9
j_gene: TRBJ1-5
CDR3aa: CASTGIGNQPQHF
CDR3nt: TGTGCCAGCACCGGTATTGGCAATCAGCCCCAGCATTTT